A few counts support the clone carrying this T cell receptor (beta chain). Germline CDR1 and CDR2: LGHNA and YSLEER. This CDR3 region has 16 residues. V trimming: 0 bases; J trimming: 1 base; junction bases outside the gene matches: 3. Using a J-beta primer mix together with a sample-barcoded 5' primer, a second PCR was run for about 6 to 12 cycles. TCRdb called the 5' RACE reads again in MiXCR, with one record for every CDR3 protein. This table holds approximately 880,000 distinct CDR3 sequences, about 48% found once. The data were obtained in a study of blood T cells in healthy people across ages. J is TRBJ2-1 and V is TRBV4-3, with TRBD1 matching 7 bases. This receptor was obtained from a man aged 25 to 40 in good health. Material for sequencing was blood. CDR3 DNA: TGCGCCAGCAGCCAAGACGGGACAGCGTCCTACAATGAGCAGTTCTTC. Translating gives CASSQDGTASYNEQFF.